The TCR beta chain under discussion was sequenced for a study of long-term antiretroviral therapy in people with HIV. Study-level results: Dominance of pre-ART expanded clones persisted, fluctuating and often declining after ART.

Concerning this clone itself: Its target is unknown.

CDR1 is ENHRY, CDR2 SYGVKD, per germline. Trimming left V 8 bases short and J 3 bases short, with 5 bases between. There are 11 residues in the CDR3. They ran version v3.0 of the immunoSEQ assay at survey level. Sequencing used immunoSEQ multiplex PCR; TCRdb keeps in-frame clones, though not all of them. Among approximately 27,000 clones, 90% were seen once, and the ten largest hold approximately 4.3%. The TCR comes from a woman aged 40 to 49 with HIV. Sequencing used unsorted PBMCs, obtained about 5.2 years after starting antiretroviral therapy. The rearrangement joins TRBV10-3 to TRBJ2-1; D is undetermined. The CDR3 region is CAILIYNEQFF. Here the CDR3 DNA reads TGTGCCATCCTGATCTACAATGAGCAGTTCTTC.